The 18 T cell receptor beta chains below all came from one sample that was sequenced in a study of T cells in Graves' hyperthyroidism and ophthalmopathy. Researchers amplified the TCR beta CDR3 regions from RNA transcripts. The HTBI primer set served for first-round RT-PCR of the TCR CDR3. In TCRdb, the multiplex PCR reads were re-called with MiXCR into one record per CDR3 protein. The table includes about 560,000 distinct CDR3 sequences, 16% detected once. Sample: blood. These receptors all stem from a woman younger than 30 with Graves' hyperthyroidism.

This clonotype appeared a few times. The chain combines TRBV7-2 with TRBJ2-5; D perhaps matches TRBD1 (6 bases). In germline, CDR1 is SGHTA, CDR2 FQGNSA. The CDR3 is 15 amino acids. Trimming removed 1 base from V and 5 bases from J, with 14 bases in between. Here the CDR3 reads CASSLVGAGSETQYF. CDR3 nucleotides: TGTGCCAGCAGCTTAGTGGGGGCAGGGTCGGAGACCCAGTACTTC. Drawing the rest from reference TRBV7-2 and TRBJ2-5, the complete variable domain is GAGVSQSPSNKVTEKGKDVELRCDPISGHTALYWYRQSLGQGLEFLIYFQGNSAPDKSGLPSDRFSAERTGGSVSTLTIQRTQQEDSAVYLCASSLVGAGSETQYFGPGTRLLVL.

Ten or more counts support this clonotype. This chain joins TRBV28 and TRBJ1-5; D call uncertain. The V end lost 5 bases, the J end lost 3 bases, and 17 bases lay between the germline ends. The CDR3 is 16 residues long. Germline CDR1 is MDHEN and CDR2 is SYDVKM. The CDR3 DNA reads TGTGCCAGCAGTAGCCGGCGCGGGCGCGTCAATCAGCCCCAGCATTTT. Amino acid sequence: CASSSRRGRVNQPQHF.

The V and J genes are TRBV14 and TRBJ1-6; 10 nucleotides match TRBD1. From germline, CDR1 is SGHDN and CDR2 FVKESK. After removal of 1 base from V and 4 bases from J, the junction contained 4 bases not matched to a gene. The CDR3 is 17 residues long. The CDR3 spells CASSQVPDRGYNSPLHF. DNA for the CDR3: TGTGCCAGCAGCCAAGTCCCGGACAGGGGGTATAATTCACCCCTCCACTTT.

This clonotype appeared many times. V is TRBV5-1 and J is TRBJ2-1; 7 nucleotides match TRBD2. This CDR3 is built from 19 residues. J lost 0 bases, V lost 6 bases, and 18 bases had no gene match. Per the germline V gene, CDR1 is SGHRS and CDR2 is YFSETQ. CDR3 region: CASTTRPGTTDSSYNEQFF. Written as DNA, the CDR3 is TGCGCCAGCACCACCCGCCCAGGGACTACAGACAGCTCCTACAATGAGCAGTTCTTC.

This clonotype was found many times. The CDR3 spells CATSREGSGRKIGYTEAFF. DNA of the CDR3: TGTGCCACCAGCAGAGAGGGATCGGGACGCAAAATCGGCTACACTGAAGCTTTCTTT. The chain is built from TRBV15 and TRBJ1-1, with D possibly matching TRBD1 (5 bases). The CDR3 is made up of 19 amino acids. V lost 0 bases and J 3 bases, leaving 23 bases between the germline ends. Germline CDR1 reads LNHNV; CDR2 reads YYDKDF (reference sequence).

The chain links TRBV19 to TRBJ2-2; maybe TRBD2 (6 bases). Germline CDR1 and CDR2: LNHDA and SQIVND (reference sequence). Trimming removed 5 bases from V and 1 base from J, with 14 bases in between. The CDR3 totals 16 residues. CDR3 DNA: TGTGCCAGTAGTTGGTATGGAGCGGGGAACACCGGGGAGCTGTTTTTT. This gives the protein CASSWYGAGNTGELFF.

In this sample, this clonotype turned up a few times. V and J are TRBV7-9 and TRBJ2-3; 12 nucleotides align to TRBD2. CDR1 and CDR2 from the germline V gene are SEHNR and FQNEAQ (reference sequence). V dropped 5 bases and J dropped 0; count of bases not matched to a gene: 12. The CDR3 is 19 residues long. The CDR3 sequence is CASSGTSGPWRGSTDTQYF. Here the CDR3 DNA reads TGTGCCAGCAGCGGGACTAGCGGGCCCTGGAGGGGCAGCACAGATACGCAGTATTTT.

In this sample, this clonotype turned up a few times. This rearrangement joins TRBV6-1 to TRBJ1-3; D might be TRBD1 (5 bases). The V end was cut by 1 base, the J end by 4 bases, with 17 bases between. The CDR3 runs 17 residues. Germline lookup yields CDR1 MNHNS and CDR2 SASEGT. The CDR3 reads CASSEEGLGTVGNTIYF. The DNA of the CDR3 is TGTGCCAGCAGTGAAGAGGGTCTCGGGACGGTCGGAAACACCATATATTTT.

In this sample, this clonotype turned up a few times. The chain has TRBV6-1 and TRBJ2-7, with D possibly being TRBD1 (6 bases). Germline CDR1 and CDR2: MNHNS and SASEGT. Trimming stripped 6 bases from V and 6 bases from J, with 15 bases between. The CDR3 has 13 residues. The CDR3 DNA reads TGTGCCAGCAGCCCATTCACAGGGAGCGAGCAGTACTTC. Translating it yields CASSPFTGSEQYF.

This clonotype was recorded many times. The chain links TRBV7-2 to TRBJ1-1; D gene ambiguous. The CDR3 sequence is 12 residues long. With 1 base removed from V and 7 bases from J, the gap between germline ends came to 7 bases. Germline-derived CDR1 and CDR2 are SGHTA and FQGNSA. CDR3 residues: CASSLVGGEAFF. CDR3 sequence (DNA): TGTGCCAGCAGCTTAGTAGGTGGTGAAGCTTTCTTT.

This clonotype occurred a few times. The chain has TRBV28 and TRBJ2-1; no definite D call. Germline CDR1 is MDHEN and CDR2 is SYDVKM. V was shortened by 3 bases and J by 0 bases, with 15 bases between the two germline ends. The CDR3 runs 17 residues. CDR3 sequence (DNA): TGTGCCAGCAGTTTTCGGCGCGGAATAAGCTCCTACAATGAGCAGTTCTTC. Translating it yields CASSFRRGISSYNEQFF.

This clonotype was detected a few times. The J gene is TRBJ2-3, the V gene TRBV4-3; 7 nucleotides agree with TRBD1. The CDR3 sequence is 16 residues long. Unmatched junction bases numbered 9, after V lost 0 bases and J lost 6 bases. Per the germline V gene, CDR1 is LGHNA and CDR2 is YSLEER. CDR3 region: CASSQELGEGADTQYF. The DNA for the CDR3 is TGCGCCAGCAGCCAAGAACTGGGAGAGGGGGCCGATACGCAGTATTTT.

This clonotype was seen many times. The chain's CDR3 is CATSRVRRDEQFF. In nucleotides, the CDR3 is TGTGCCACCAGCAGAGTCAGGCGGGATGAGCAGTTCTTC. V gene TRBV15 combines with J gene TRBJ2-1; perhaps TRBD2 as D (5 bases). The CDR3 runs 13 residues. Germline CDR1 reads LNHNV; CDR2 reads YYDKDF (reference sequence). Trimming took 1 base from V and 8 from J, leaving 9 bases between them.

There are a few counts of this clonotype. The V gene is TRBV20-1, the J gene TRBJ2-1; 8 bases match TRBD1. The germline V gene has CDR1 DFQATT and CDR2 SNEGSKA (reference sequence). The CDR3 loop spans 16 amino acids. V was clipped by 5 bases and J by 9 bases; unmatched bases: 18. CDR3 sequence (DNA): TGCAGTGCTGATACCTCGAGGCAGGGGGCCGGGTTTGAGCAGTTCTTC. Its translation is CSADTSRQGAGFEQFF.

This clonotype was found a few times. CDR3 sequence: CASSLDSDWQYF. The CDR3, as DNA: TGTGCCAGCAGCTTAGACTCTGACTGGCAGTATTTT. The chain carries TRBV7-2 and TRBJ2-3; D is unresolved. V was cut by 1 base and J by 11 bases, with 10 bases left in between. CDR3 size: 12 residues. Germline V gives CDR1 SGHTA, CDR2 FQGNSA. Variable domain in full (rest from reference TRBV7-2 and TRBJ2-3): GAGVSQSPSNKVTEKGKDVELRCDPISGHTALYWYRQSLGQGLEFLIYFQGNSAPDKSGLPSDRFSAERTGGSVSTLTIQRTQQEDSAVYLCASSLDSDWQYFGPGTRLTVL.

This clonotype was seen many times. The chain combines TRBV7-6 with TRBJ2-7; 9 bases map to TRBD1. V gave up 5 bases and J gave up 3 bases; unmatched junction bases: 8. The germline V gene encodes CDR1 SGHVS and CDR2 FNYEAQ. The CDR3 covers 15 residues. The CDR3 loop is CASSPGDRVYYEQYF. As DNA, the CDR3 is TGTGCCAGCAGCCCGGGGGACAGGGTCTACTACGAGCAGTACTTC. Supplemented by reference TRBV7-6 and TRBJ2-7, the full variable domain reads GAGVSQSPRYKVTKRGQDVALRCDPISGHVSLYWYRQALGQGPEFLTYFNYEAQQDKSGLPNDRFSAERPEGSISTLTIQRTEQRDSAMYRCASSPGDRVYYEQYFGPGTRLTVT.

In this sample, this clonotype turned up many times. This rearrangement joins TRBV3-1 to TRBJ2-3, with D hard to call. The CDR3 is made up of 12 amino acids. CDR1 LGHDT and CDR2 YNNKEL come from the germline V gene (reference sequence). Trimming left V 5 bases short and J 6 bases short, with 9 bases between. The CDR3, as DNA: TGTGCCAGCAGCTCCAGTGGGGATACGCAGTATTTT. Protein product: CASSSSGDTQYF.

This clonotype has more than one count but fewer than ten. V usage is TRBV13 and J usage is TRBJ1-2; D may be TRBD1 (6 bases). The V end was cut by 6 bases, the J end by 0 bases, with 14 bases between. The CDR3 runs 15 residues. Germline CDR1 PRHDT, CDR2 FYEKMQ (reference sequence). In nucleotides, the CDR3 is TGTGCCAGCAGTTCAACAGGGCGCCCTAACTATGGCTACACCTTC. Its protein is CASSSTGRPNYGYTF.